This T cell receptor (beta chain) was retrieved from a study of graft-versus-host responses after intestinal transplantation. Study context: Anti-thymocyte globulin served as induction for all recipients, who then took tacrolimus and steroids for around 3 years. Study-level findings and limits: When patients had graft-donor T cell macrochimerism, their allografts held high graft-versus-host to host-versus-graft clonal ratios.

Profiling relied on immunoSEQ multiplex PCR, and the TCRdb table lists in-frame clones only, not all of them. The sample holds over 85,000 clones; 80% to 95% are singletons and the top ten take over 0.45%. V was clipped by 5 bases and J by 8 bases, with 12 bases between them. This CDR3 is built from 12 residues. The germline V gene has CDR1 MDHEN and CDR2 SYDVKM. On this clone: As yet, its antigen is unknown.

The chain couples TRBV28 to TRBJ1-1, with D possibly being TRBD1 (5 bases). This TCR was sampled from a human donor who received an intestinal transplant. The sample consisted of unstimulated CD8+ T cells sorted from spleen or lymph node cells, taken before intestinal transplant. This CDR3 reads CASSLRANEAFF. The CDR3 DNA follows: TGTGCCAGCAGTCTCAGGGCCAACGAAGCTTTCTTT.